This is a list of T cell receptor beta chains from one sample in a study of blood T cell repertoires in COVID-19. TCRdb keeps only in-frame clones here, not all; method: immunoSEQ multiplex PCR. The data hold 490,000 or so clones, with approximately 91% observed a single time. The material sequenced was PBMCs or T cells enriched from blood (not recorded which). These receptors came from a woman aged 55-69 years who had recovered from COVID-19. CDR3s include the opening cysteine and the closing phenylalanine or tryptophan. D genes are given only for firm matches. Rows give clone size only sometimes, using once, few, many, or a class for an expanded clone.

>TRBJ1-4|-|TRBV20-1|-
TGCAGTGCTAGAAGGCGGGAAAAACTGTTTTTT
CSARRREKLFF
>TRBJ2-2|few|TRBV7-9|-
TGTGCCAGCAGCCCCCCCAGAACCGGGGAGCTGTTTTTT
CASSPPRTGELFF
>TRBJ1-2|once|TRBV7-8|TRBD1
TGTGCCAGCAGCCCCTCGAGGGACAGGAGGAACTATGGCTACACCTTC
CASSPSRDRRNYGYTF
>TRBJ2-1|-|TRBV19|TRBD1
TGTGCCAGTAGTACGACAGGGGCCCCTTACAATGAGCAGTTCTTC
CASSTTGAPYNEQFF
>TRBJ1-3|-|TRBV5-6|-
TGTGCCAGCAGCTTGCGTCGCGACACCATATATTTT
CASSLRRDTIYF
>TRBJ1-3|few|TRBV6-5|-
TGTGCCAGCAGGAACAAGGGGTCTGGAAACACCATATATTTT
CASRNKGSGNTIYF
>TRBJ1-4|-|TRBV27|-
TGTGCCAGCAAACAGGGAGGGGAAAAACTGTTTTTT
CASKQGGEKLFF
>TRBJ2-7|-|TRBV10-1|-
TGCGCCAGCAGTGAGAACGCGAGAGAGCAGTACTTC
CASSENAREQYF
>TRBJ2-1|-|TRBV4-1|TRBD1
TGCGCCAGCAGCCAGATAGCCGGGACAGGGAATGAGCAGTTCTTC
CASSQIAGTGNEQFF
>TRBJ2-1|-|TRBV29-1|TRBD1
TGCAGCGTTGGAGCAGACAGGGTATACAATGAGCAGTTCTTC
CSVGADRVYNEQFF
>TRBJ1-2|-|TRBV30|-
TGTGCCTGGAGTGTATGGCAGGGAGGTGGCTACACCTTC
CAWSVWQGGGYTF
>TRBJ1-2|-|TRBV19|-
TGTGCCAGTAGTATAGAGGAGTTCTATGGCTACACCTTC
CASSIEEFYGYTF
>TRBJ2-3|once|TRBV9|TRBD2
TGTGCCAGCGGAAGACTAGCGGCAAGCACAGATACGCAGTATTTT
CASGRLAASTDTQYF
>TRBJ2-7|-|TRBV15|TRBD2
TGTGCCACCAGCAGATCCTCGGGACTAGCGGGGGGTGGAGAGCAGTACTTC
CATSRSSGLAGGGEQYF
>TRBJ1-5|-|TRBV2|TRBD1
TGTGCCAGCGGCGGGACAGGAGGCAATCAGCCCCAGCATTTT
CASGGTGGNQPQHF
>TRBJ1-2|few|TRBV18|TRBD1
TGTGCCAGCTCTCAAGCGACAGGGCTGGGGAATGGCTACACCTTC
CASSQATGLGNGYTF
>TRBJ2-7|-|TRBV5-1|TRBD2
TGCGCCAGCAGCCAAGGACTAGCGGGCCACGAGCAGTACTTC
CASSQGLAGHEQYF
>TRBJ1-3|-|TRBV6-5|-
TGTGCCATCCTGGACTTACGGGGAAACACCATATATTTT
CAILDLRGNTIYF
>TRBJ1-4|few|TRBV3-1/TRBV3-2|-
TGTGCCAGCAGCCCCTCATTAGCTAATGAAAAACTGTTTTTT
CASSPSLANEKLFF
>TRBJ2-3|-|TRBV11-2|TRBD2
TGTGCCAGCAGCTACGGACTAGCGGGGGGGCCTGGAGATACGCAGTATTTT
CASSYGLAGGPGDTQYF
>TRBJ1-2|-|TRBV9|-
TGTGCCAGCAGTCCAGGACAGTTAGGCGGCTACACCTTC
CASSPGQLGGYTF
>TRBJ1-1|-|TRBV9|-
TGTGCCAGCAGCTCCACAGGGTTTACGAACACTGAAGCTTTCTTT
CASSSTGFTNTEAFF
>TRBJ1-4|once|TRBV2|-
TGTGCCAGCAGAGGGACAACCGCAACTAATGAAAAACTGTTTTTT
CASRGTTATNEKLFF
>TRBJ1-4|-|TRBV5-1|TRBD1
TGCGCCAGCAGCTTGGAGGCAGGGGGCGCGGGTAATGAAAAACTGTTTTTT
CASSLEAGGAGNEKLFF
>TRBJ2-3|-|TRBV24-1|TRBD1
TGTGCCACCAGTGACCCAGGACAGGGAAGCACAGATACGCAGTATTTT
CATSDPGQGSTDTQYF
>TRBJ1-2|-|TRBV7-2|-
TGTGCCAGCAGCTTAGCGGCCGGGACATCTCCTAACTATGGCTACACCTTC
CASSLAAGTSPNYGYTF
>TRBJ1-5|-|TRBV3-1/TRBV3-2|TRBD1
TGTGCCAGCAGCCCGGGGACAGGGAATCAGCCCCAGCATTTT
CASSPGTGNQPQHF
>TRBJ1-2|-|TRBV28|TRBD1
TGTGCCAGCAGTGGGACAGCTCCAAACTATGGCTACACCTTC
CASSGTAPNYGYTF
>TRBJ2-2|-|TRBV19|-
TGTGCCAGTAGTAAGGGGGTCATCGCGAACACCGGGGAGCTGTTTTTT
CASSKGVIANTGELFF
>TRBJ2-1|-|TRBV20-1|-
TGCAGTGCTAAGAGGGTGAACGAGCAGTTCTTC
CSAKRVNEQFF
>TRBJ2-3|-|TRBV7-2|-
TGTGCCAGCAGCTTAGGCGGGCCCACTACGCAGTATTTT
CASSLGGPTTQYF
>TRBJ1-4|once|TRBV2|-
TGTGCCAGTTGGCCCGGGCCTCTAGCAGAAAAACTGTTTTTT
CASWPGPLAEKLFF
>TRBJ1-2|-|TRBV4-2|-
TGTGCCAGCAGCCAAGATCCCGTCAGCGGCTCTGGCTACACCTTC
CASSQDPVSGSGYTF
>TRBJ2-2|-|TRBV9|-
TGTGCCAGCAGCCCCATCGTAGGGGTTGTCGGGGAGCTGTTTTTT
CASSPIVGVVGELFF
>TRBJ2-4|-|TRBV6-2/TRBV6-3|TRBD1
TGTGCCAGCAGTCCACAGGGGGCCAAAAACATTCAGTACTTC
CASSPQGAKNIQYF
>TRBJ1-1|once|TRBV5-1|-
TGCGCCAGCAGCTTGACAGGTGGGAACACTGAAGCTTTCTTT
CASSLTGGNTEAFF
>TRBJ2-3|-|TRBV4-1|TRBD2
TGCGCCAGCAGCCAAGGGAGGAGTGGCGGGGGGAACACAGATACGCAGTATTTT
CASSQGRSGGGNTDTQYF
>TRBJ2-1|-|TRBV29-1|TRBD2
TGCAGCGTTGAGACTAGGGGAAATAGCGGGGGGGCCAATGAGCAGTTCTTC
CSVETRGNSGGANEQFF
>TRBJ2-5|-|TRBV6-6|-
TGTGCCAGCAGACGTGGACAGCGAGAGGAGACCCAGTACTTC
CASRRGQREETQYF
>TRBJ2-6|-|TRBV27|-
TGTGCCAGCAGTTTAAGGGACATATCCCTCTCTGGGGCCAACGTCCTGACTTTC
CASSLRDISLSGANVLTF
>TRBJ1-6|-|TRBV27|TRBD1
TGTGCCAGCAGTTTACGACAGGGTAATTCACCCCTCCACTTT
CASSLRQGNSPLHF
>TRBJ2-5|-|TRBV5-1|-
TGCGCCAGCAGCCAAAGCGCGGGGGCGCGAGAGACCCAGTACTTC
CASSQSAGARETQYF
>TRBJ1-6|-|TRBV11-2|TRBD1
TGTGCCAGCACCCCTCAGACAGGGCAAGGTTCACCCCTCCACTTT
CASTPQTGQGSPLHF
>TRBJ2-2|-|TRBV19|-
TGCGCCCTCCGGATGGGGAGTGACACCGGGGAGCTGTTTTTT
CALRMGSDTGELFF
>TRBJ1-5|few|TRBV24-1|TRBD1
TGTGCCACCAGTGATTCACAGGGGAGCAATCAGCCCCAGCATTTT
CATSDSQGSNQPQHF
>TRBJ2-1|once|TRBV12-5|TRBD1
TGTGCTAGTGGCTCTAGGACAGGGCCCAATGAGCAGTTCTTC
CASGSRTGPNEQFF
>TRBJ1-2|-|TRBV9|-
TGTGCCAGCAGCGTAGAGGGGAAGGGGAAATACGGCTACACCTTC
CASSVEGKGKYGYTF
>TRBJ1-4|once|TRBV2|-
TGTGCCAGCAGTGCTATTCTAGAAGGATCTGAAAAACTGTTTTTT
CASSAILEGSEKLFF
>TRBJ2-1|-|TRBV27|TRBD2
TGTGCCAGCAGTTTCCTAGGACTAGCGGGGAGGGATGAGCAGTTCTTC
CASSFLGLAGRDEQFF
>TRBJ1-2|once|TRBV5-1|TRBD1
TGCGCCAGCAGCCCAGGGACAGGGAGCGGGGGCTATGGCTACACCTTC
CASSPGTGSGGYGYTF
>TRBJ2-1|-|TRBV4-1|TRBD2
TGCGCCAGCAGCCCTGATAGCGGGCCCTACAATGAGCAGTTCTTC
CASSPDSGPYNEQFF
>TRBJ1-4|-|TRBV5-6|-
TGTGCCAGCAGCGGGCCAGCCCCCAATGAAAAACTGTTTTTT
CASSGPAPNEKLFF
>TRBJ2-3|few|TRBV7-6|-
TGTGCCAGCAGCTTAGCCCTCCAGGATACGCAGTATTTT
CASSLALQDTQYF
>TRBJ2-7|-|TRBV27|-
TGTGCCAGCAGTTTATCGGCCAGGCCATTAACCTACGAGCAGTACTTC
CASSLSARPLTYEQYF
>TRBJ1-6|once|TRBV19|-
TGTGCCAGTAGTATTGGACAGCCCGCCGAATCCCTCCACTTT
CASSIGQPAESLHF
>TRBJ1-5|once|TRBV24-1|-
TGTGCCACCAGTGATTCCGGACAGATCTATAGCAATCAGCCCCAGCATTTT
CATSDSGQIYSNQPQHF
>TRBJ2-2|-|TRBV5-1|-
TGCGCCAGCAGCTTGGAGGAGCGCAGCCTAGGGGCTACCGGGGAGCTGTTTTTT
CASSLEERSLGATGELFF
>TRBJ2-4|-|TRBV24-1|TRBD2
TGTGCCACCAGTGACCCAACCGGGACTAGCGGCAAAAACATTCAGTACTTC
CATSDPTGTSGKNIQYF